This entry is about one T cell receptor beta chain. The length of the CDR3 is 15 residues. The germline CDR1 and CDR2 sequences are SGHNT and YYREEE (reference sequence). The V end lost 4 bases, the J end lost 7 bases, and 20 bases lay between the germline ends. The data derive from a study of T cell changes during pregnancy in multiple sclerosis. Data came from immunoSEQ multiplex PCR; TCRdb stores just in-frame clones and leaves some out. The table includes about 40,000 clones, 80% to 95% detected once. The rearrangement joins TRBV5-4 to TRBJ1-2; D possibly corresponds to TRBD1 (5 bases). Specimen: CD4+ T cells from peripheral blood mononuclear cells, collected in the third trimester of pregnancy. The sequence came from a female donor with multiple sclerosis, enrolled in a pregnancy study. The DNA for the CDR3 is TGTGCCAGCAGCCTACGTGGAAGGGCGCAGGGTGGCTACACCTTC. This gives the protein CASSLRGRAQGGYTF.